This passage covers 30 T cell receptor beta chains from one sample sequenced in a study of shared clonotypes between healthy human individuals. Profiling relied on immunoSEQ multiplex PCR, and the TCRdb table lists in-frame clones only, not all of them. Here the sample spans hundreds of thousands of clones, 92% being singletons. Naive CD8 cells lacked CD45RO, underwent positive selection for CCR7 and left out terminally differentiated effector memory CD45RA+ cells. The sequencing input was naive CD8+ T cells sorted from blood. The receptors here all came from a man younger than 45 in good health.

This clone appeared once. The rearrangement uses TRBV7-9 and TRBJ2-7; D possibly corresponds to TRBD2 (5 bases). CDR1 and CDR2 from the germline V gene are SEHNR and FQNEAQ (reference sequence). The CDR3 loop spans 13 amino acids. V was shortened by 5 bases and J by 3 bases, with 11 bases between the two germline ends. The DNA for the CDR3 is TGTGCCAGCAGCACCACTAGTCACTACGAGCAGTACTTC. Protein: CASSTTSHYEQYF.

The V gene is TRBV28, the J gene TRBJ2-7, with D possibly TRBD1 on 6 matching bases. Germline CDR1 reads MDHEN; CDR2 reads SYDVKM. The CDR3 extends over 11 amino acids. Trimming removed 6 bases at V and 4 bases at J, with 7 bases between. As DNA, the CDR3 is TGTGCCAGCAGACAGGGTTACGAGCAGTACTTC. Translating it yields CASRQGYEQYF.

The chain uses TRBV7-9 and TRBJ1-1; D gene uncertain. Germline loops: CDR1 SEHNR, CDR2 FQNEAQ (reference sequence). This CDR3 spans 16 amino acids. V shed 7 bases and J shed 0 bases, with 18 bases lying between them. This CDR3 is CASNDVGRQLNTEAFF. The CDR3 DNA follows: TGTGCCAGCAACGATGTGGGGAGGCAGTTGAACACTGAAGCTTTCTTT.

CDR3 sequence (DNA): TGTGCCAGCAGCGATGACAGGGGCTACAATGAGCAGTTCTTC. Its translation: CASSDDRGYNEQFF. The chain is built from TRBV7-9 and TRBJ2-1, with 8 bases fitting TRBD1. CDR1 is SEHNR, CDR2 FQNEAQ, per germline (reference sequence). CDR3 size: 14 residues. J was trimmed by 3 bases and V by 5 bases; bases with no gene match: 3.

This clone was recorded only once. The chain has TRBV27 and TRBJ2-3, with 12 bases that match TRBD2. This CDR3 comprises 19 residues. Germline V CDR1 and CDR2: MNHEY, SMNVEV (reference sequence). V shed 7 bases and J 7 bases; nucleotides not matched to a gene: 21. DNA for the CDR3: TGTGCCAGCACCGCGATGACTAGCGGGAGCCCTTCTAGGCCCAATACGCAGTATTTT. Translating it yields CASTAMTSGSPSRPNTQYF.

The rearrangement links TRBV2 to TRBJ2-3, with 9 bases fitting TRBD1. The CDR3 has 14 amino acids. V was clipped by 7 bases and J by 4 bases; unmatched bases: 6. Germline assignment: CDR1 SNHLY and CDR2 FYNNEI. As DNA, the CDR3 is TGTGCCAGCAAGGCGACAGGGGGATCAGATACGCAGTATTTT. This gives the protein CASKATGGSDTQYF.

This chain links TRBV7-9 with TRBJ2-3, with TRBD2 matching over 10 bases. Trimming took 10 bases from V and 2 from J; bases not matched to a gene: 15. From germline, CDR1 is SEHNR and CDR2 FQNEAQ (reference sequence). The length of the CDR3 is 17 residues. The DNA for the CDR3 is TGTGCCATCAGAGACCTAGCGGGAGAACTCCTCACAGATACGCAGTATTTT. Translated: CAIRDLAGELLTDTQYF.

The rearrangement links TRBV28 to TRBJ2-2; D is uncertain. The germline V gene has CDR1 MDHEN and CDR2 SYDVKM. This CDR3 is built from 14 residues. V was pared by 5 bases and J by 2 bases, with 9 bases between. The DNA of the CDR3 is TGTGCCAGCAGTCCAGACCAAAACACCGGGGAGCTGTTTTTT. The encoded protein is CASSPDQNTGELFF. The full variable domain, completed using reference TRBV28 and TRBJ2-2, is DVKVTQSSRYLVKRTGEKVFLECVQDMDHENMFWYRQDPGLGLRLIYFSYDVKMKEKGDIPEGYSVSREKKERFSLILESASTNQTSMYLCASSPDQNTGELFFGEGSRLTVL.

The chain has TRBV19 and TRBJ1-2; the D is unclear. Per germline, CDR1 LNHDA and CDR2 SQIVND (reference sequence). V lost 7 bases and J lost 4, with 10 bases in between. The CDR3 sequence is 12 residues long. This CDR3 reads CASTIGVYGYTF. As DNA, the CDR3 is TGTGCCAGTACCATCGGGGTCTATGGCTACACCTTC.

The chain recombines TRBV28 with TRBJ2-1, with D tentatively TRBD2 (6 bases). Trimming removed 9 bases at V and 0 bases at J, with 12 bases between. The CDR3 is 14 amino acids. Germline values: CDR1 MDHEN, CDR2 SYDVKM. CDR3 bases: TGTGCCAGTTGCAGCGGGTCCTCCTACAATGAGCAGTTCTTC. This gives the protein CASCSGSSYNEQFF.

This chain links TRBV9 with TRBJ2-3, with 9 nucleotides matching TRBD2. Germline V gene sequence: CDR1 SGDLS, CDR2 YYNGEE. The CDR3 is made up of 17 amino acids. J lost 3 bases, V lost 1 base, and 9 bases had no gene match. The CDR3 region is CASSVRGAGGRTDTQYF. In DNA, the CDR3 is TGTGCCAGCAGCGTAAGGGGAGCGGGAGGCCGTACAGATACGCAGTATTTT.

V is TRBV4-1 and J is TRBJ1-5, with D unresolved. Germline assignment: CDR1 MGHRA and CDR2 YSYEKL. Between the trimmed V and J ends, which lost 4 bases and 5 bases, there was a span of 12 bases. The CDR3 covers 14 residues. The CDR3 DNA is TGCGCCAGCAGCCTCGGGTGGGGAGATCAGCCCCAGCATTTT. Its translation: CASSLGWGDQPQHF.

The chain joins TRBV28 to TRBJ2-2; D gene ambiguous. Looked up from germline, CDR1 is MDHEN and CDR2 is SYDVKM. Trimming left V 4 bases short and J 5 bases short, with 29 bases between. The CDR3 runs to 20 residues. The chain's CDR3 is CASSSPRILRQNDLTGELFF. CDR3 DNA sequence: TGTGCCAGCAGTTCCCCCAGGATTTTGCGGCAGAATGACTTAACCGGGGAGCTGTTTTTT.

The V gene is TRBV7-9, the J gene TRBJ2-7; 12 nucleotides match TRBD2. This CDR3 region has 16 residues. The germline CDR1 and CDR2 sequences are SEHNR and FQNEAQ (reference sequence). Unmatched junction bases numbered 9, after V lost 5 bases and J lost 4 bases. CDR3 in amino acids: CASSSPTSGSQYEQYF. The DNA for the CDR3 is TGTGCCAGCAGCAGCCCGACTAGCGGGAGTCAGTACGAGCAGTACTTC.

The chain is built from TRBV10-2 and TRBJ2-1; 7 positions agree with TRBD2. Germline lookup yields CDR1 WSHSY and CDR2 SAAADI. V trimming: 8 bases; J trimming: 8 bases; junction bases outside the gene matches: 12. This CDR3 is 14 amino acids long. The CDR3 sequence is CASFRAGVRDEQFF. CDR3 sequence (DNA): TGCGCCAGCTTTAGGGCGGGAGTTCGTGATGAGCAGTTCTTC.

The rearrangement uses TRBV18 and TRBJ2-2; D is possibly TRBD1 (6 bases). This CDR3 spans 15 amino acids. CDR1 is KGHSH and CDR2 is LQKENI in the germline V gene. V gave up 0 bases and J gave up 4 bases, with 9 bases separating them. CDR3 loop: CASSPPGHGTGELFF. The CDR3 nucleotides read TGTGCCAGCTCACCACCGGGACACGGCACCGGGGAGCTGTTTTTT. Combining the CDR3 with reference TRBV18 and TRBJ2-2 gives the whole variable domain NAGVMQNPRHLVRRRGQEARLRCSPMKGHSHVYWYRQLPEEGLKFMVYLQKENIIDESGMPKERFSAEFPKEGPSILRIQQVVRGDSAAYFCASSPPGHGTGELFFGEGSRLTVL.

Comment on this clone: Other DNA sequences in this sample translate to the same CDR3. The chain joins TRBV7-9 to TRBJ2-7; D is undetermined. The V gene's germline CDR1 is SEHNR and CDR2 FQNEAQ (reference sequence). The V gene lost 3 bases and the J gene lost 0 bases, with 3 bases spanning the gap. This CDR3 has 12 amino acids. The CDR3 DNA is TGTGCCAGCAGCTTCAGCTCCTACGAGCAGTACTTC. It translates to CASSFSSYEQYF.

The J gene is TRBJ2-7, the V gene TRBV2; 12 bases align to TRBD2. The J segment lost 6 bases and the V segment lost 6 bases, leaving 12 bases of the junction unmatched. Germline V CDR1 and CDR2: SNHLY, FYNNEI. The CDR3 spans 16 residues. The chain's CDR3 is CASRRLAGEVRGEQYF. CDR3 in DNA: TGTGCCAGCAGGCGACTAGCGGGAGAGGTAAGGGGCGAGCAGTACTTC.

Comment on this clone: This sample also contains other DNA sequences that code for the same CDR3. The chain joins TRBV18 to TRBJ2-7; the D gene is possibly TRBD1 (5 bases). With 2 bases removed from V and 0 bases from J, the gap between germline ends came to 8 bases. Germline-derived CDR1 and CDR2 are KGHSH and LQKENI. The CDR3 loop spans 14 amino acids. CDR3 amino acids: CASSPGASSYEQYF. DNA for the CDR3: TGTGCCAGCTCACCAGGGGCGAGCTCCTACGAGCAGTACTTC.

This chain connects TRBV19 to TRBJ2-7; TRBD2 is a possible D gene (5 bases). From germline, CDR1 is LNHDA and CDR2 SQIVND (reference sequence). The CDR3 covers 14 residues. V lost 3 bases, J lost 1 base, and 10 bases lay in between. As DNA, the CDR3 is TGTGCCAGTAGTATGCTAGCAGTATCCTACGAGCAGTACTTC. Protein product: CASSMLAVSYEQYF.

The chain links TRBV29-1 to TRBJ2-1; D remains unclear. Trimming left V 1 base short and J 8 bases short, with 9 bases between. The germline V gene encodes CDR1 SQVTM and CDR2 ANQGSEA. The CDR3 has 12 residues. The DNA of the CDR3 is TGCAGCGTTGAAGTCCTCTCCTATGAGCAGTTCTTC. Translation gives CSVEVLSYEQFF.

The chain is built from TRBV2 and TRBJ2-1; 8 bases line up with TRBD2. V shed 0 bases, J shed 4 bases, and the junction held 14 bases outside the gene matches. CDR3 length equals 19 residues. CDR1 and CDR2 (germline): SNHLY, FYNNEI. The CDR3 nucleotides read TGTGCCAGCAGTGAAGCGCTTGGGGTAGCGGGAACCAGTTACAATGAGCAGTTCTTC. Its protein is CASSEALGVAGTSYNEQFF.

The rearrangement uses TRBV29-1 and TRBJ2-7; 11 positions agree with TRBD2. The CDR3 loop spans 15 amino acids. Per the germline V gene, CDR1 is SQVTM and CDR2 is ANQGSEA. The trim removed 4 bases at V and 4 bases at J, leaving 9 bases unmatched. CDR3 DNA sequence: TGCAGCGTTGCTTTAGCGGGAGGGATGCTATACGAGCAGTACTTC. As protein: CSVALAGGMLYEQYF.

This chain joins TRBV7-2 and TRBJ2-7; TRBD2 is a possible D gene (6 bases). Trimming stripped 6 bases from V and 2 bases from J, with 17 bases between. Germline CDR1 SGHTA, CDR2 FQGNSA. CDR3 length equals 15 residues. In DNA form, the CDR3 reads TGTGCCAGCAGGCCGGTTAGCGGACCGCCCTACGAGCAGTACTTC. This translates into CASRPVSGPPYEQYF. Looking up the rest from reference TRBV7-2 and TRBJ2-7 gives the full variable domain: GAGVSQSPSNKVTEKGKDVELRCDPISGHTALYWYRQSLGQGLEFLIYFQGNSAPDKSGLPSDRFSAERTGGSVSTLTIQRTQQEDSAVYLCASRPVSGPPYEQYFGPGTRLTVT.

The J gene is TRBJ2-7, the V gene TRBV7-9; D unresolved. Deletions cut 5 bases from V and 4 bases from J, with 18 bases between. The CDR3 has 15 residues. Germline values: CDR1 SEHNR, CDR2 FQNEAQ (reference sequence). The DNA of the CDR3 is TGTGCCAGCAGCATCGATGGTTCCCGATTTTACGAGCAGTACTTC. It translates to CASSIDGSRFYEQYF. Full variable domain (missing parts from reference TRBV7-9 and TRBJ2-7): DTGVSQNPRHKITKRGQNVTFRCDPISEHNRLYWYRQTLGQGPEFLTYFQNEAQLEKSRLLSDRFSAERPKGSFSTLEIQRTEQGDSAMYLCASSIDGSRFYEQYFGPGTRLTVT.

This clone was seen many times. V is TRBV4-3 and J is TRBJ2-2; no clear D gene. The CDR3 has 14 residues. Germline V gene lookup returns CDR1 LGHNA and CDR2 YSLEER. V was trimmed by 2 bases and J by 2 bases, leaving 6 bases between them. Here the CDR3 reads CASSQWVNTGELFF. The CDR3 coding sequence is TGCGCCAGCAGCCAATGGGTTAACACCGGGGAGCTGTTTTTT.

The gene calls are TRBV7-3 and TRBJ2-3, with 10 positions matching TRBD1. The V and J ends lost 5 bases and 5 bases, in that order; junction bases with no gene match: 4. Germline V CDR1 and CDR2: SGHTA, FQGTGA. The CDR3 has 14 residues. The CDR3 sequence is CASSPTGGKDTQYF. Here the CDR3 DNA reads TGTGCCAGCAGCCCGACAGGGGGCAAAGATACGCAGTATTTT. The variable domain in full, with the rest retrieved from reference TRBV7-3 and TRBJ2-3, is GAGVSQTPSNKVTEKGKYVELRCDPISGHTALYWYRQSLGQGPEFLIYFQGTGAADDSGLPNDRFFAVRPEGSVSTLKIQRTERGDSAVYLCASSPTGGKDTQYFGPGTRLTVL.

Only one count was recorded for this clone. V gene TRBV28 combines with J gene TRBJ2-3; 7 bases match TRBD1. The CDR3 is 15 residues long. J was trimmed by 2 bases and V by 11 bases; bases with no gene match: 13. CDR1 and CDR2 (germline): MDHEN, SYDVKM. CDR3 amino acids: CAGQADRQHTDTQYF. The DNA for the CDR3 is TGTGCCGGGCAGGCGGACAGGCAACACACAGATACGCAGTATTTT.

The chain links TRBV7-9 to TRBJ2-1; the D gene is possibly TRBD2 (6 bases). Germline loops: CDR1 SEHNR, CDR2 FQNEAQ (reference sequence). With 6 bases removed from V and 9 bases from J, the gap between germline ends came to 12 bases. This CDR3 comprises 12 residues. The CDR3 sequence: CASRGTPSEQFF. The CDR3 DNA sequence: TGTGCCAGCAGGGGGACTCCCTCTGAGCAGTTCTTC. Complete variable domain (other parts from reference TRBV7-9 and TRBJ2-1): DTGVSQNPRHKITKRGQNVTFRCDPISEHNRLYWYRQTLGQGPEFLTYFQNEAQLEKSRLLSDRFSAERPKGSFSTLEIQRTEQGDSAMYLCASRGTPSEQFFGPGTRLTVL.

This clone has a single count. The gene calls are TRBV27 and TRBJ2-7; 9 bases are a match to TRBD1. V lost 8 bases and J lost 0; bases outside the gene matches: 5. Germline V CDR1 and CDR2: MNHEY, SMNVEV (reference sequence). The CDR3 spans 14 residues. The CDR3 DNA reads TGTGCCAGCGGAACAGGGGGCGTCTCCTACGAGCAGTACTTC. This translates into CASGTGGVSYEQYF.